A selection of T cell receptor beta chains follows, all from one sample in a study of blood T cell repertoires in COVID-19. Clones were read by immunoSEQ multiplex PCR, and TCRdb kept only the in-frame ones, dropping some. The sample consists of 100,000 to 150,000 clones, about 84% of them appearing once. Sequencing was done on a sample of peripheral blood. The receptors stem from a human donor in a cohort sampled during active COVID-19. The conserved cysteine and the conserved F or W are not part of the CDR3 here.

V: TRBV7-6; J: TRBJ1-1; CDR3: ASSLGETEAF
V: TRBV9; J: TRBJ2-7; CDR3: ASSKTEGLSREQY
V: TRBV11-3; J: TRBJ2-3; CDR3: ASSSEGLDTQY
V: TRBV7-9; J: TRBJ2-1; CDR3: ASLQGGTYNEQF
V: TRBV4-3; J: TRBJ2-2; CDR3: ASSPAGLAGWTGELF
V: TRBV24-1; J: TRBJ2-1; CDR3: ATSDFGGGPYNEQF
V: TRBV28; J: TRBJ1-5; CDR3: ASRLGNQPQH
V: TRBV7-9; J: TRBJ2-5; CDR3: ASSRGQAKTQY
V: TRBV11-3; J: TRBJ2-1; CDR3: ASSLMGQGANLEQF
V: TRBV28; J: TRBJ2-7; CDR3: ASSLIIGWEQY
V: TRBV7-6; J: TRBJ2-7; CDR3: ASSLEVGGTGEQY
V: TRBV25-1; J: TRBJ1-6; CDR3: ASATVHSPLH
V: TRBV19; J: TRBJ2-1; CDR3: ASSMGPLMEQF
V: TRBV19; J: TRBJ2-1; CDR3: ASSTPGGYNEQF
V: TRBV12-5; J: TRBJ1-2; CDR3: ASGPRVLGRGGYT
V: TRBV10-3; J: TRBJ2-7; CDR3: AISGTSSEQY
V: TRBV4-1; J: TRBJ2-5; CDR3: ASSQVPTGHQETQY
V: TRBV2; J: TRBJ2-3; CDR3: ASTRDRGTDTQY
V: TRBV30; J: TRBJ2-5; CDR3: AWSVRGSQTQY
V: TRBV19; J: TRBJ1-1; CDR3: ASSSTGTLQAF
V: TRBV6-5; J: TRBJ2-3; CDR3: ASSLRGFSGDTQY